The sequence of this T cell receptor beta chain was determined in a study of cytomegalovirus exposure and HLA in healthy donors. Study conclusions and caveats: Later work showed greater clonal expansion in HLA-associated TCR beta chains than in equally common others.

This clone has just one count. As yet, its antigen is unknown. Researchers ran the PCR with 60 Vbeta and 13 Jbeta primers. Only in-frame clones appear in the TCRdb table, and some are missing; sequencing was by immunoSEQ multiplex PCR. This sample has 100,000 or so clones, with roughly 80% found just once. The source material was PBMCs. This TCR was sampled from a woman between 40 and 55 years old in good health and CMV-seropositive.

The CDR3 DNA is TGCGCCAGCAGCTTGGCATTGGACAGATACACCGGGGAGCTGTTTTTT. Translated: CASSLALDRYTGELFF. The chain uses TRBV5-1 and TRBJ2-2; D perhaps matches TRBD1 (6 bases). The CDR3 loop spans 16 amino acids. Germline loops: CDR1 SGHRS, CDR2 YFSETQ. V was clipped by 0 bases and J by 3 bases, with 12 bases between them.